The subject of this entry is one T cell receptor beta chain. What it binds is unknown. The sample originates from a study of OX40 agonist ivuxolimab in advanced cancers. Study information: The dose-escalation cohort was about 87% male, with a mean age of approximately 62 years, ranging roughly 20 to 90. Eligibility rules accepted prior anti-PD-1, anti-PD-L1 or anti-CTLA-4 therapy, and under 45% had some. Findings and caveats of the study: Average numbers of expanded clones were greater in CD8+ T cells than in CD4+. Dosing at 0.1 to 3.0 mg/kg was accompanied by clonal expansion of CD4+ and CD8+ blood T cells by week 6.

The CDR3 covers 15 residues. The V end was cut by 2 bases, the J end by 1 base, with 9 bases between. CDR1 and CDR2 (germline): MDHEN, SYDVKM. Clones were sequenced by immunoSEQ multiplex PCR, and TCRdb holds only the in-frame ones, with some missing. The sample carries 75,000 to 95,000 clones, approximately 86% recorded once. The gene calls are TRBV28 and TRBJ1-5; perhaps TRBD1 as D (6 bases). The input for sequencing was CD4+ or CD8+ T cells sorted from blood, taken in a trial of the OX40 agonist ivuxolimab. This clonotype was obtained from an adult with an advanced solid tumor such as melanoma, head and neck, liver or kidney cancer. The CDR3 reads CASSLIRGSNQPQHF. CDR3 coding DNA: TGTGCCAGCAGTTTAATCAGGGGCAGCAATCAGCCCCAGCATTTT.